This T cell receptor beta chain was retrieved from a study of post-analysis software for immune sequencing data. General study points: Those with multiple sclerosis, the patient group, showed significantly lower normalized Chao1 diversity than controls. The five TRBV segments detected at higher frequency in patients than in controls included TRBV5-6, TRBV5-1 and TRBV20-1.

Unique molecular identifiers had been added to the TCR beta cDNA libraries. TCRdb ran MiXCR on the PCR reads and lists one entry per CDR3 protein. The sample carries hundreds of thousands of distinct CDR3 sequences, about 32% recorded once. Comment on this clonotype: Its specificity is not known. Given a much more abundant clone one base away, this may be a read error.

Losses at the gene ends were 3 bases for V and 8 bases for J; bases not matched to a gene: 1. The CDR3 is 13 amino acids. Germline CDR1 SGHRS, CDR2 YFSETQ. This receptor was identified in a girl aged 10-17 years with multiple sclerosis. Sequenced material: blood. The chain links TRBV5-1 to TRBJ2-1; TRBD1 matches 11 bases. The CDR3 loop is CASSWTGGDEQFF. Here the CDR3 DNA reads TGCGCCAGCAGCTGGACAGGGGGCGATGAGCAGTTCTTC.